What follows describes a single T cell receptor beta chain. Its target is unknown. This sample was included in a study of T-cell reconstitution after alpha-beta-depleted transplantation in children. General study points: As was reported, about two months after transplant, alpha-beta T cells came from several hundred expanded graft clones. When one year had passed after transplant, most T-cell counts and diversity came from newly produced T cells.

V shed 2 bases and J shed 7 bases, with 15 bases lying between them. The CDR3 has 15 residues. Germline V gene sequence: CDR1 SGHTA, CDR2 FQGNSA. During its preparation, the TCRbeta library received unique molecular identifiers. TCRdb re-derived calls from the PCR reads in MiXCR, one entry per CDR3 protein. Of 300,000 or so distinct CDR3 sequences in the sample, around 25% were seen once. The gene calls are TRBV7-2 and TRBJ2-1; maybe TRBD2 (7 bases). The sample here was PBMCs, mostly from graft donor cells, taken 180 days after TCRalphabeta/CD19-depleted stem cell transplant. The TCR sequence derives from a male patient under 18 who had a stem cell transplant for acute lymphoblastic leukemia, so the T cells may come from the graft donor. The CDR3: CASSLTGGQSNEQFF. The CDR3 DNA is TGTGCCAGCAGCTTAACCGGGGGGCAGTCGAATGAGCAGTTCTTC.